The TCR beta chain under discussion was sequenced for a study of Graves' ophthalmopathy and Graves' hyperthyroidism. Ten or more counts support this clonotype. What it recognizes is unknown. Study results and caveats: Detected in blood as well were most expanded thyroid clonotypes with frequency above 0.001. Classification of ophthalmopathy versus stable hyperthyroidism by a 13-signature model yielded approximately 90% sensitivity and 65% to 83% specificity.

Germline lookup yields CDR1 SQVTM and CDR2 ANQGSEA. V lost 0 bases and J lost 9, with 12 bases in between. The length of the CDR3 is 14 residues. Researchers took RNA transcripts and amplified TCR beta CDR3 regions from them. After a first-round RT-PCR with HTBI primers, a second-round multiplex PCR was run. TCRdb ran MiXCR on the multiplex PCR reads and lists one entry per CDR3 protein. The table records about 740,000 distinct CDR3 sequences, roughly 40% of them present only once. The J gene is TRBJ1-6, the V gene TRBV29-1, with TRBD1 as a possible D gene (5 bases). The sequence was collected from an adult man with Graves' ophthalmopathy. The sequenced material came from peripheral blood. Here the CDR3 DNA reads TGCAGCGTTGAAGAGAAAAAAGGGGTTTCACCCCTCCACTTT. Its translation is CSVEEKKGVSPLHF.